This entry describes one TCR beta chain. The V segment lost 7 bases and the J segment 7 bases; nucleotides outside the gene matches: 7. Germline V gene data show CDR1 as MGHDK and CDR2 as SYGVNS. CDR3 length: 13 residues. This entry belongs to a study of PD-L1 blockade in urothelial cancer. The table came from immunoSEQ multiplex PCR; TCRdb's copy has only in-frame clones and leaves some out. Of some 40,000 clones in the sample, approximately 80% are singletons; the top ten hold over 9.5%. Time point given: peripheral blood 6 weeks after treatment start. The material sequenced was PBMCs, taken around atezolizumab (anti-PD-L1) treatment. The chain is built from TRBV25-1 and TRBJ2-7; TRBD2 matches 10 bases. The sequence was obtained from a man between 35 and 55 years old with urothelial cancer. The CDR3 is CASTSGLAREQYF. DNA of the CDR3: TGTGCCAGCACCTCGGGACTAGCGAGGGAGCAGTACTTC.